The 30 T cell receptor beta chains in this list originate from one sample, sequenced in a study of OX40 agonist ivuxolimab in advanced cancers. Library preparation employed the immunoSEQ multiplex PCR assay. TCRdb's version of the immuneACCESS table is confined to in-frame rearrangements and falls short of the full clone set. An unresolved V gene accounts for under half of the shortfall where checked; the remainder is of unknown origin. This sample has about 54,000 clones in its table, and roughly nine tenths of those were observed once. Clones ranked in the top ten supply roughly 12% of the sample. The sequenced sample was CD4+ or CD8+ T cells sorted from blood, obtained in a trial of the OX40 agonist ivuxolimab. Source of these receptors: an adult with an advanced solid tumor such as melanoma, head and neck, liver or kidney cancer.

The chain joins TRBV2 to TRBJ1-2, with 7 bases identical to TRBD1. CDR3 length: 15 residues. V lost 4 bases to trimming and J lost 4 bases; unmatched junction nucleotides: 9. CDR1 and CDR2 (germline): SNHLY, FYNNEI. The CDR3 DNA is TGTGCCAGCAGTGCCGACAGACAGGGTGGCTATGGCTACACCTTC. This translates into CASSADRQGGYGYTF.

The chain links TRBV28 to TRBJ2-1; D is undetermined. The V and J ends lost 2 bases and 8 bases respectively, with 7 bases between them. Germline-derived CDR1 and CDR2 are MDHEN and SYDVKM. The CDR3 covers 12 residues. In nucleotides, the CDR3 is TGTGCCAGCAGTTTAGTCGGTTATGAGCAGTTCTTC. It translates to CASSLVGYEQFF. The full variable domain, its missing parts supplied by reference TRBV28 and TRBJ2-1, is DVKVTQSSRYLVKRTGEKVFLECVQDMDHENMFWYRQDPGLGLRLIYFSYDVKMKEKGDIPEGYSVSREKKERFSLILESASTNQTSMYLCASSLVGYEQFFGPGTRLTVL.

The chain couples TRBV7-2 to TRBJ2-7; 9 positions match TRBD2. The CDR3 loop spans 15 amino acids. The V segment lost 1 base and the J segment 2 bases; nucleotides outside the gene matches: 3. CDR1 is SGHTA and CDR2 is FQGNSA in the germline V gene. The CDR3 loop is CASSLDSGGTYEQYF. The CDR3 nucleotides read TGTGCCAGCAGCTTAGATAGCGGGGGAACCTACGAGCAGTACTTC.

In its sample, this clone is large. The rearrangement links TRBV9 to TRBJ2-2; 8 nucleotides line up with TRBD1. Germline trimming cut 2 bases from V and 0 bases from J; bases unmatched to any gene: 6. Looked up from germline, CDR1 is SGDLS and CDR2 is YYNGEE. This CDR3 has 17 residues. The CDR3 DNA follows: TGTGCCAGCAGCGTGAGACGGGACAGGCCGAACACCGGGGAGCTGTTTTTT. Translation gives CASSVRRDRPNTGELFF.

This rearrangement joins TRBV9 to TRBJ2-3; D ambiguous. Germline CDR1 is SGDLS and CDR2 is YYNGEE. V shed 4 bases and J shed 4 bases, with 16 bases lying between them. The CDR3 runs 15 residues. The CDR3 loop reads CASSFFPSIADTQYF. Here the CDR3 DNA reads TGTGCCAGCAGCTTTTTCCCCTCCATCGCAGATACGCAGTATTTT.

The V gene is TRBV2, the J gene TRBJ1-2; D remains ambiguous. This CDR3 comprises 15 residues. Germline V gene sequence: CDR1 SNHLY, CDR2 FYNNEI. V was trimmed by 4 bases and J by 2 bases, leaving 14 bases between them. As DNA, the CDR3 is TGTGCCAGCAGTGTGCCGGACGGCGCAAACTATGGCTACACCTTC. It is translated as CASSVPDGANYGYTF. Drawing the rest from reference TRBV2 and TRBJ1-2, the complete variable domain is EPEVTQTPSHQVTQMGQEVILRCVPISNHLYFYWYRQILGQKVEFLVSFYNNEISEKSEIFDDQFSVERPDGSNFTLKIRSTKLEDSAMYFCASSVPDGANYGYTFGSGTRLTVV.

J is TRBJ2-1 and V is TRBV19, with D perhaps TRBD1 or TRBD2 (6 bases each). V lost 6 bases and J lost 1, with 16 bases in between. CDR3 length: 16 amino acids. Germline values: CDR1 LNHDA, CDR2 SQIVND (reference sequence). In nucleotides, the CDR3 is TGTGCCAGTAGCCCCGGCGGAGGGGGATCCTACAATGAGCAGTTCTTC. Its protein is CASSPGGGGSYNEQFF.

The chain combines TRBV6-1 with TRBJ1-1; perhaps TRBD1 as D (5 bases). Trimming pared 2 bases from V and 0 bases from J, leaving 7 bases between. Germline loops: CDR1 MNHNS, CDR2 SASEGT. CDR3 length: 14 amino acids. The CDR3 DNA follows: TGTGCCAGCAGTGAACCAGGGTTGAACACTGAAGCTTTCTTT. Its translation is CASSEPGLNTEAFF.

The chain has TRBV29-1 and TRBJ1-3, with D unresolved. CDR3 length: 15 residues. Germline V CDR1 and CDR2: SQVTM, ANQGSEA. The V end lost 4 bases, the J end lost 0 bases, and 13 bases lay between the germline ends. CDR3 region: CSVGAEPSSGNTIYF. The CDR3 nucleotides read TGCAGCGTTGGGGCAGAACCGAGCTCTGGAAACACCATATATTTT.

V and J are TRBV9 and TRBJ2-2; TRBD2 matches 10 bases. Germline CDR1 is SGDLS and CDR2 is YYNGEE. Trimming cost V 4 bases and J 2 bases; bases outside gene matches: 5. CDR3 length equals 16 residues. The CDR3 DNA reads as TGTGCCAGCAGCCCTCTAGCGGGAGATAACACCGGGGAGCTGTTTTTT. Protein: CASSPLAGDNTGELFF.

V and J are TRBV9 and TRBJ1-2; a possible D gene is TRBD1 (5 bases). Germline V gene lookup returns CDR1 SGDLS and CDR2 YYNGEE. The V end lost 0 bases, the J end lost 8 bases, and 14 bases lay between the germline ends. The CDR3 contains 14 residues. In nucleotides, the CDR3 is TGTGCCAGCAGCGTAGCAGGGTTATTGGAGGGCTACACCTTC. It specifies CASSVAGLLEGYTF.

The chain is built from TRBV5-1 and TRBJ2-3; no clear D gene. The germline V gene has CDR1 SGHRS and CDR2 YFSETQ. Trimming removed 3 bases at V and 0 bases at J, with 11 bases between. This CDR3 has 15 amino acids. CDR3 residues: CASSSDPSSTDTQYF. The DNA of the CDR3 is TGCGCCAGCAGCTCTGACCCCTCCAGCACAGATACGCAGTATTTT. The variable domain in full, with the rest retrieved from reference TRBV5-1 and TRBJ2-3, is KAGVTQTPRYLIKTRGQQVTLSCSPISGHRSVSWYQQTPGQGLQFLFEYFSETQRNKGNFPGRFSGRQFSNSRSEMNVSTLELGDSALYLCASSSDPSSTDTQYFGPGTRLTVL.

This chain joins TRBV11-2 and TRBJ2-1, with D hard to call. Germline CDR1 is SGHAT and CDR2 is FQNNGV. V shed 0 bases and J shed 3 bases, with 9 bases lying between them. The CDR3 is 15 residues long. The DNA for the CDR3 is TGTGCCAGCAGCTTAGATCTTAGCAACTACAATGAGCAGTTCTTC. Its protein product is CASSLDLSNYNEQFF. Variable domain in full (rest from reference TRBV11-2 and TRBJ2-1): EAGVAQSPRYKIIEKRQSVAFWCNPISGHATLYWYQQILGQGPKLLIQFQNNGVVDDSQLPKDRFSAERLKGVDSTLKIQPAKLEDSAVYLCASSLDLSNYNEQFFGPGTRLTVL.

The V and J genes are TRBV5-1 and TRBJ2-5; D is tentatively TRBD1 or TRBD2 (5 bases each). The CDR3 totals 14 residues. The germline V gene has CDR1 SGHRS and CDR2 YFSETQ. V gave up 3 bases and J gave up 5 bases, with 14 bases separating them. CDR3 sequence (DNA): TGCGCCAGCAGCTCGTTGACCGAGGGGGAGACCCAGTACTTC. Translated: CASSSLTEGETQYF. The entire variable domain, with the rest obtained from reference TRBV5-1 and TRBJ2-5, is as follows: KAGVTQTPRYLIKTRGQQVTLSCSPISGHRSVSWYQQTPGQGLQFLFEYFSETQRNKGNFPGRFSGRQFSNSRSEMNVSTLELGDSALYLCASSSLTEGETQYFGPGTRLLVL.

The rearrangement links TRBV5-1 to TRBJ2-5; no clear D. The better agreement between TRBJ2-7 and the DNA end casts doubt on the J call. The CDR3 runs 14 residues. Germline CDR1 reads SGHRS; CDR2 reads YFSETQ. In DNA, the CDR3 is TGCGCCAGCAGCTTGGGAGTCCTCTCCTACGAGCAGTACTTC. This codes for CASSLGVLSYEQYF.

The chain joins TRBV27 to TRBJ2-6; unclear D gene. CDR3 size: 18 residues. Deletions cut 0 bases from V and 2 bases from J, with 14 bases between. CDR1 is MNHEY, CDR2 SMNVEV, per germline (reference sequence). The CDR3, as DNA: TGTGCCAGCAGTTTATCGACGGTTGGCAGGACTGGGGCCAACGTCCTGACTTTC. Protein product: CASSLSTVGRTGANVLTF.

The CDR3 DNA sequence: TGTGCCAGCAGCTTACTGGACTTATACAATGAGCAGTTCTTC. Translating gives CASSLLDLYNEQFF. The chain recombines TRBV7-2 with TRBJ2-1; TRBD2 might be the D (5 bases). Between the trimmed V and J ends, which lost 2 bases and 4 bases, there was a span of 9 bases. Germline loops: CDR1 SGHTA, CDR2 FQGNSA. CDR3 length: 14 residues.

V usage is TRBV10-1 and J usage is TRBJ1-6, with 9 bases that match TRBD1. This CDR3 has 13 amino acids. With 8 bases clipped from V and 8 bases from J, the junction kept 4 bases outside the gene matches. Germline assignment: CDR1 WNHNN and CDR2 SYGVQD (reference sequence). Written as DNA, the CDR3 is TGCGCCAGCCGGACAGGGGTGGATTCACCCCTCCACTTT. Its protein is CASRTGVDSPLHF.

The CDR3 is CASSVVGSAEAFF. CDR3 DNA sequence: TGTGCCAGCAGTGTGGTCGGGAGCGCTGAAGCTTTCTTT. The rearrangement links TRBV6-1 to TRBJ1-1; D unresolved. Deletions cut 4 bases from V and 6 bases from J, with 12 bases between. There are 13 residues in the CDR3. Germline V CDR1 and CDR2: MNHNS, SASEGT.

The chain has TRBV7-9 and TRBJ1-1; D is uncertain. In germline, CDR1 is SEHNR, CDR2 FQNEAQ (reference sequence). This CDR3 has 11 residues. V was pared by 1 base and J by 7 bases, with 4 bases between. The DNA of the CDR3 is TGTGCCAGCAGCTTAGGGGATGAAGCTTTCTTT. It translates to CASSLGDEAFF. Drawing the rest from reference TRBV7-9 and TRBJ1-1, the complete variable domain is DTGVSQNPRHKITKRGQNVTFRCDPISEHNRLYWYRQTLGQGPEFLTYFQNEAQLEKSRLLSDRFSAERPKGSFSTLEIQRTEQGDSAMYLCASSLGDEAFFGQGTRLTVV.

The V and J genes are TRBV6-6 and TRBJ2-5, with D perhaps TRBD1 (6 bases). Looked up from germline, CDR1 is MNHNY and CDR2 is SVGAGI (reference sequence). V was pared by 5 bases and J by 1 base, with 14 bases between. The CDR3 consists of 15 residues. The CDR3 sequence: CASSGAPGAQETQYF. The CDR3 DNA reads TGTGCCAGCAGTGGAGCACCAGGGGCCCAAGAGACCCAGTACTTC.

As to this clone: An end of the junction differs from the germline gene, which may be a read error. V and J are TRBV10-3 and TRBJ2-7; the match to TRBD1 covers 12 bases. Germline CDR1 ENHRY, CDR2 SYGVKD. The CDR3 has 16 amino acids. CDR3 bases: TGTGCCAGCAGTTACCTCGGGACAGGGGGCCACTACGAGCAGTACTTC. As protein: CASSYLGTGGHYEQYF.

V is TRBV18 and J is TRBJ1-5, with unresolved D. The germline CDR1 and CDR2 sequences are KGHSH and LQKENI. The V end was cut by 1 base, the J end by 6 bases, with 16 bases between. The length of the CDR3 is 16 residues. Here the CDR3 DNA reads TGTGCCAGCTCACCACGGGAATTGGGAGACGGTCAGCCCCAGCATTTT. Its protein product is CASSPRELGDGQPQHF.

The gene calls are TRBV5-1 and TRBJ1-6, with D possibly matching TRBD1 (5 bases). Trimming cost V 4 bases and J 6 bases, with 14 bases left between them. CDR1 and CDR2 (germline): SGHRS, YFSETQ. The CDR3 consists of 15 residues. The chain's CDR3 is CASSKDGALNSPLHF. The CDR3 DNA follows: TGCGCCAGCAGCAAGGATGGGGCCCTTAATTCACCCCTCCACTTT.

The rearrangement links TRBV5-1 to TRBJ2-7, with D possibly TRBD2 on 6 matching bases. Germline assignment: CDR1 SGHRS and CDR2 YFSETQ. V lost 3 bases, J lost 2 bases, and 21 bases lay in between. This CDR3 is 17 amino acids long. CDR3 region: CASSSDTSGLLPYEQYF. The CDR3 DNA follows: TGCGCCAGCAGCTCCGACACAAGCGGGCTTTTACCCTACGAGCAGTACTTC.

The CDR3 nucleotides read TGCGCCAGCAGCCAAGATCCTAGCGGGAGGGAGACCCAGTACTTC. Protein product: CASSQDPSGRETQYF. The chain is built from TRBV4-1 and TRBJ2-5; the match to TRBD2 covers 11 bases. The CDR3 runs 15 residues. The J segment lost 5 bases and the V segment lost 0 bases, leaving 2 bases of the junction unmatched. The germline gives CDR1 MGHRA, CDR2 YSYEKL.

The J gene is TRBJ1-2, the V gene TRBV7-9; TRBD1 matches at 8 bases. V shed 1 base, J shed 3 bases, and the junction held 4 bases outside the gene matches. This CDR3 is built from 15 residues. Germline CDR1 and CDR2: SEHNR and FQNEAQ (reference sequence). The DNA for the CDR3 is TGTGCCAGCAGCTTAGGACAGGGGTTTGACTATGGCTACACCTTC. Its translation: CASSLGQGFDYGYTF.

This chain links TRBV5-4 with TRBJ2-5, with D unresolved. Deletions cut 4 bases from V and 0 bases from J, with 13 bases between. Germline assignment: CDR1 SGHNT and CDR2 YYREEE (reference sequence). This CDR3 is 15 amino acids long. The CDR3 DNA follows: TGTGCCAGCAGCCTAGATGATCCGTACCAAGAGACCCAGTACTTC. Amino acids: CASSLDDPYQETQYF.

This chain connects TRBV7-6 to TRBJ2-3, with no clear D. V dropped 5 bases and J dropped 5 bases, with 14 bases sitting between them. The germline V gene has CDR1 SGHVS and CDR2 FNYEAQ. This CDR3 has 14 amino acids. CDR3 bases: TGTGCCAGCAGCATTAGAGGTTGGGAAGATACGCAGTATTTT. Translated, it gives CASSIRGWEDTQYF.

CDR3 region: CASSLEGELFF. The CDR3 DNA follows: TGTGCCAGCAGCTTGGAGGGGGAGCTGTTTTTT. The chain joins TRBV7-9 to TRBJ2-2; D not certain. The CDR3 extends over 11 amino acids. V dropped 3 bases and J dropped 8 bases, with 4 bases sitting between them. Germline values: CDR1 SEHNR, CDR2 FQNEAQ (reference sequence).